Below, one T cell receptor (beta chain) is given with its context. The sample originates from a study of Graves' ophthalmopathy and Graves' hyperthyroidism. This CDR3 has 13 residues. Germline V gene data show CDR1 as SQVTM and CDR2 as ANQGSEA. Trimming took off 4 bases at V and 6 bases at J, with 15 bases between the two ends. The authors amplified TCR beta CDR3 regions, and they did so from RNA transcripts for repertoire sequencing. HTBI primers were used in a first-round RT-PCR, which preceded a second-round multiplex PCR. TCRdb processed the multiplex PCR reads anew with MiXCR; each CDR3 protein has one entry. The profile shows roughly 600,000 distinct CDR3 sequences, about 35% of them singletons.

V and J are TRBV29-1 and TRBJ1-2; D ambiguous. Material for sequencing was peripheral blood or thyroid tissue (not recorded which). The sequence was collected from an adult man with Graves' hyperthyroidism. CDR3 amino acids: CSVVLKVGNGYTF. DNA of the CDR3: TGCAGCGTTGTTTTGAAAGTAGGGAATGGCTACACCTTC.